The TCR beta chain described here comes from a study of technical replicates of blood from several donors. The assay was immunoSEQ multiplex PCR, and TCRdb's table has in-frame clones only and misses some. There are more than 70,000 clones in the sample; 96% occur only once, and 0.2% lies in the top ten. CDR1 SQVTM and CDR2 ANQGSEA come from the germline V gene. V shed 6 bases and J shed 3 bases, with 17 bases lying between them. The CDR3 contains 14 residues. The V call is TRBV29-1, the J call TRBJ1-2; D is possibly TRBD1 (6 bases). The origin of this receptor is a human donor in good health. The sample taken for sequencing was T cells isolated from PBMCs. The CDR3 protein is CSVDSIQGDYGYTF. The DNA of the CDR3 is TGCAGCGTGGACTCTATACAGGGTGACTATGGCTACACCTTC.